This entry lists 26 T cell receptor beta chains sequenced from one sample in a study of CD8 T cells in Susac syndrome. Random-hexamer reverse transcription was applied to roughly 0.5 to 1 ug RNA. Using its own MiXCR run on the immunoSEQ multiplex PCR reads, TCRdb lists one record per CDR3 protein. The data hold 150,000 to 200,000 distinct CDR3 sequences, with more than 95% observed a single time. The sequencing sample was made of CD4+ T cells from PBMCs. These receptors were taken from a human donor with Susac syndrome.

CDR3 sequence (DNA): TGCGCCAGCAGCTTGGCGGGAGATCGCGAGCAGTACTTC. Amino acids: CASSLAGDREQYF. V gene TRBV5-1 combines with J gene TRBJ2-7; TRBD2 is a possible D gene (6 bases). This CDR3 spans 13 amino acids. V gave up 0 bases and J gave up 6 bases, with 10 bases separating them. CDR1 and CDR2 from the germline V gene are SGHRS and YFSETQ.

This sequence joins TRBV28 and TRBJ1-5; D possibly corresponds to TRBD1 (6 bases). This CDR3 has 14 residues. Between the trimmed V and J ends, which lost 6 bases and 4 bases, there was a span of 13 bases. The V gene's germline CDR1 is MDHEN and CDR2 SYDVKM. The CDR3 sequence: CASSQGTANQPQHF. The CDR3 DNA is TGTGCCAGCAGCCAGGGGACGGCGAATCAGCCCCAGCATTTT.

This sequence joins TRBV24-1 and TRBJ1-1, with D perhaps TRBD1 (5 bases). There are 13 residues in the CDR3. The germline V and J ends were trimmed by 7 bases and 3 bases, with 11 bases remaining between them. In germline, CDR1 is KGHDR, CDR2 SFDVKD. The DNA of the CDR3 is TGTGCCACCAGAGGGGCCAGCCACACTGAAGCTTTCTTT. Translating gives CATRGASHTEAFF.

The CDR3 protein is CASSLQGYTEAFF. CDR3 bases: TGTGCCAGCAGCTTACAGGGGTACACTGAAGCTTTCTTT. The chain has TRBV25-1 and TRBJ1-1; 7 positions match TRBD1. The CDR3 spans 13 residues. Germline CDR1 MGHDK, CDR2 SYGVNS. J lost 3 bases, V lost 6 bases, and 4 bases had no gene match. Drawing the rest from reference TRBV25-1 and TRBJ1-1, the complete variable domain is EADIYQTPRYLVIGTGKKITLECSQTMGHDKMYWYQQDPGMELHLIHYSYGVNSTEKGDLSSESTVSRIRTEHFPLTLESARPSHTSQYLCASSLQGYTEAFFGQGTRLTVV.

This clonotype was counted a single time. The CDR3 sequence: CAAADRGHTGELFF. CDR3 nucleotides: TGTGCCGCTGCCGACAGGGGGCACACCGGGGAGCTGTTTTTT. The chain recombines TRBV19 with TRBJ2-2; the match to TRBD1 covers 10 bases. This CDR3 is built from 14 residues. The V segment lost 11 bases and the J segment 3 bases; nucleotides outside the gene matches: 6. CDR1 LNHDA and CDR2 SQIVND come from the germline V gene (reference sequence).

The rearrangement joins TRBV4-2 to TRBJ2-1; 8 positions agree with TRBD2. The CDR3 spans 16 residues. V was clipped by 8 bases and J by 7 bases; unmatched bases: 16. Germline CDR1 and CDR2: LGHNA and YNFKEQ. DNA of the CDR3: TGTGCCAGCGGTGATAGAAGCGGGAGTGCAAGGAATGAGCAGTTCTTC. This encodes CASGDRSGSARNEQFF.

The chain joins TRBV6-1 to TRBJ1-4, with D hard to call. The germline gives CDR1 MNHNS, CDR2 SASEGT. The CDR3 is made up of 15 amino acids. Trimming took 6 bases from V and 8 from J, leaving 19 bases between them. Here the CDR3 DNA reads TGTGCCAGCAGGCAGCAGAGGGCTCAAGGGGAAAAACTGTTTTTT. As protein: CASRQQRAQGEKLFF.

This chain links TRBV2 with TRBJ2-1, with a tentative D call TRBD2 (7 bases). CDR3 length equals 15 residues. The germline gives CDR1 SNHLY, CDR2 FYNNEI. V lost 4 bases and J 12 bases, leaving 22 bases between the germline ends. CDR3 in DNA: TGTGCCAGCAGTGGGGGAGGGACACCAAGCAGTCGGCAGTTCTTC. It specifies CASSGGGTPSSRQFF.

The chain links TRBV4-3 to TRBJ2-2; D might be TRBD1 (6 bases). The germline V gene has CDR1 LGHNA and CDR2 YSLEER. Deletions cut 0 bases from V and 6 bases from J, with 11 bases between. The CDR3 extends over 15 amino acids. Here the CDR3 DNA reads TGCGCCAGCAGCCAAGATCCAGGGGTTCCCGGGGAGCTGTTTTTT. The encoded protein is CASSQDPGVPGELFF.

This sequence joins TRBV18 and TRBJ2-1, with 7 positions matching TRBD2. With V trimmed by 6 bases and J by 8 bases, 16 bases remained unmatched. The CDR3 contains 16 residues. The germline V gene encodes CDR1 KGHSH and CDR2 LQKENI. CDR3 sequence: CASSLGGKSFGDEQFF. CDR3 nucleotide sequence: TGTGCCAGCTCCCTCGGGGGGAAATCCTTCGGGGATGAGCAGTTCTTC.

The CDR3 DNA reads TGTGCCAGCAGCGAGATAAAACTCAGGGTCGATTTGAACACTGAAGCTTTCTTT. Encoded protein: CASSEIKLRVDLNTEAFF. The chain employs TRBV5-6 and TRBJ1-1; TRBD1 is a possible D gene (5 bases). V gave up 4 bases and J gave up 0 bases, with 22 bases separating them. The germline CDR1 and CDR2 sequences are SGHDT and YYEEEE. CDR3 size: 18 residues.

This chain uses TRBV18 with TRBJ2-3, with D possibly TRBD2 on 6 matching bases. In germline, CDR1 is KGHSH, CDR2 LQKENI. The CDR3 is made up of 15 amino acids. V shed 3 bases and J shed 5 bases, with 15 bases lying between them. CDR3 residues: CASSPGTSGVDTQYF. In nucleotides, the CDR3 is TGTGCCAGCTCACCTGGGACTTCGGGGGTAGATACGCAGTATTTT.

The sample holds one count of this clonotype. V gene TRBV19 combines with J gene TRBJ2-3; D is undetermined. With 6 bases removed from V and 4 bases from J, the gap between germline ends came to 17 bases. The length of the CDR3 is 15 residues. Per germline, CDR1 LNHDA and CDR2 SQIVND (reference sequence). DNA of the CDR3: TGTGCCAGTAGCCCCTTTGCCACCGCGGCAGATACGCAGTATTTT. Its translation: CASSPFATAADTQYF.

This chain's CDR3 is CASRKDRGAYEQYF. CDR3 DNA: TGTGCCAGCAGGAAAGATCGGGGGGCATACGAGCAGTACTTC. V usage is TRBV27 and J usage is TRBJ2-7; tentative D call: TRBD2 (7 bases). The V gene's germline CDR1 is MNHEY and CDR2 SMNVEV (reference sequence). The CDR3 sequence is 14 residues long. V was shortened by 6 bases and J by 4 bases, with 16 bases between the two germline ends.

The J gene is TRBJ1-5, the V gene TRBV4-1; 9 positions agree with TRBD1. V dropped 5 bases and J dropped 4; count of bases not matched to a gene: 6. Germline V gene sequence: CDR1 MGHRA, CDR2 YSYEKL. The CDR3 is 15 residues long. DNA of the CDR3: TGCGCCAGCAGCGCCTCCGGGACAGGGAATCAGCCCCAGCATTTT. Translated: CASSASGTGNQPQHF.

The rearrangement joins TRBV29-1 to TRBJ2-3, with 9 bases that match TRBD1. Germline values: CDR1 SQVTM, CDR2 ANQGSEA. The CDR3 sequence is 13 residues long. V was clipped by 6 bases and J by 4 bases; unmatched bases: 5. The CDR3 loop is CSVRDRVPDTQYF. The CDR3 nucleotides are TGCAGCGTCCGGGACAGGGTCCCAGATACGCAGTATTTT.

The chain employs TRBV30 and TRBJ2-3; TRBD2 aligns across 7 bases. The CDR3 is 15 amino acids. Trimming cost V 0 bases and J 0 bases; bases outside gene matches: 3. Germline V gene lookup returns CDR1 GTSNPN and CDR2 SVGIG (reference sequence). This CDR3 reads CAWSVPSGSTDTQYF. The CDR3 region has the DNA TGTGCCTGGAGTGTACCTAGCGGTAGCACAGATACGCAGTATTTT.

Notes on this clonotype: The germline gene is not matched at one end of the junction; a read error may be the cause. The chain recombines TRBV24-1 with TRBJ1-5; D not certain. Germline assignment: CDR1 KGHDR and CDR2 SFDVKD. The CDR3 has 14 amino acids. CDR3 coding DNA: TGTGCCACCAGTGACCCCAGGAGTAATCAGCCCCAGCGTTTT. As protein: CATSDPRSNQPQRF.

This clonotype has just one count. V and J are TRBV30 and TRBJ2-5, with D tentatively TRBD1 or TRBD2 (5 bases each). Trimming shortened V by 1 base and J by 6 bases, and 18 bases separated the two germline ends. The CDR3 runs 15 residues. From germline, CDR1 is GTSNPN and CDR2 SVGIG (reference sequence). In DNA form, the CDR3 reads TGTGCCTGGAGTGGCGTCCTCCGGGGCGGACAGACCCAGTACTTC. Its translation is CAWSGVLRGGQTQYF.

CDR3 region: CASSQVIRKETQYF. Here the CDR3 DNA reads TGTGCCAGCAGCCAAGTAATTAGGAAAGAGACCCAGTACTTC. The chain has TRBV3-1 and TRBJ2-5; no clear D. Trimming cost V 1 base and J 3 bases, with 9 bases left between them. The CDR3 is made up of 14 amino acids. Germline-derived CDR1 and CDR2 are LGHDT and YNNKEL (reference sequence).

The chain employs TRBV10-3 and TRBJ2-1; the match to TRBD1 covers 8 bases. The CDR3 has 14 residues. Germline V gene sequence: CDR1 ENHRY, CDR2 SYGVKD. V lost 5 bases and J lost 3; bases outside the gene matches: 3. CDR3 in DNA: TGTGCCATCAGTCGAGGACAGGGCTACAATGAGCAGTTCTTC. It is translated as CAISRGQGYNEQFF.

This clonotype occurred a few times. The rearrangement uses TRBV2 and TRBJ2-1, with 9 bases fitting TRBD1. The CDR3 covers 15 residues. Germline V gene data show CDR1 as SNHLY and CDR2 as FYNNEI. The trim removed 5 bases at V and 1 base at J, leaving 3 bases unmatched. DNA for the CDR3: TGTGCCAGCAGTCCTGACAGGGGGTCCTACAATGAGCAGTTCTTC. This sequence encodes CASSPDRGSYNEQFF.

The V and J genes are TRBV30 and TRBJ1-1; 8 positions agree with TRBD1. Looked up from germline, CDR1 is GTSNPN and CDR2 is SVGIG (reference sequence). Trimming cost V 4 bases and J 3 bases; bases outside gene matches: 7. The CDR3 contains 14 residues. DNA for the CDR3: TGTGCCTGGACGTCCGGACAGGGTTACACTGAAGCTTTCTTT. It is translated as CAWTSGQGYTEAFF.

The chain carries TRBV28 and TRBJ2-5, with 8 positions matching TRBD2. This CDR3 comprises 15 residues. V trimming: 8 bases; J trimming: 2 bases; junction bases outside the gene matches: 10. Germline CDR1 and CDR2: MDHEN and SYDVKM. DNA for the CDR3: TGTGCCAGCCTCGGGAGTAGCGGGATTCAAGAGACCCAGTACTTC. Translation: CASLGSSGIQETQYF.

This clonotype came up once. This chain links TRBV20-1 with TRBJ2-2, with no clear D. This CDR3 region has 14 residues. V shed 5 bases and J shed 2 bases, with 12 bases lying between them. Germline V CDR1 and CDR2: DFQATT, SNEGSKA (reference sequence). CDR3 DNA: TGCAGTGCTGCACCCGGTAGAAACACCGGGGAGCTGTTTTTT. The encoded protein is CSAAPGRNTGELFF.

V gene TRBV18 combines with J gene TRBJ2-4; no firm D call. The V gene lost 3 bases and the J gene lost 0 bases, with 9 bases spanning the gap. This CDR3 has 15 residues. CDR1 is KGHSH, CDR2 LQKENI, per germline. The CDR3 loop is CASSPQVQAKNIQYF. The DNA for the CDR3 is TGTGCCAGCTCACCTCAAGTTCAAGCCAAAAACATTCAGTACTTC.